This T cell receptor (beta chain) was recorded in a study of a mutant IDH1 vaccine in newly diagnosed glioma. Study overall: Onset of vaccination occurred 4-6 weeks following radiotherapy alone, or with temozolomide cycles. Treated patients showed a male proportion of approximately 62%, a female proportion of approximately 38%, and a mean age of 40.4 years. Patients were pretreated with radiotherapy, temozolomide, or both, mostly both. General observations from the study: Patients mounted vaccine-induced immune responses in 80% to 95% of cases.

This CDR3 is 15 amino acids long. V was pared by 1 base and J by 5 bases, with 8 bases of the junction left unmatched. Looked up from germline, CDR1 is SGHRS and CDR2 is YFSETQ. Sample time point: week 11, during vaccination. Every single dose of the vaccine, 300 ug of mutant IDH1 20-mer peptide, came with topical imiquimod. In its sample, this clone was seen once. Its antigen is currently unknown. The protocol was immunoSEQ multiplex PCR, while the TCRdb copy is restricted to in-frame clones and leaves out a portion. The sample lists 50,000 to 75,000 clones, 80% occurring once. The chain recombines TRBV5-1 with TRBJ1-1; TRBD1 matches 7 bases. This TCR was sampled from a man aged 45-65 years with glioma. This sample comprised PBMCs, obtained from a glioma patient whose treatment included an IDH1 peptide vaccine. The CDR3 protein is CASSLNPTGETEAFF. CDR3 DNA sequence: TGCGCCAGCAGCTTGAACCCCACAGGGGAGACTGAAGCTTTCTTT.